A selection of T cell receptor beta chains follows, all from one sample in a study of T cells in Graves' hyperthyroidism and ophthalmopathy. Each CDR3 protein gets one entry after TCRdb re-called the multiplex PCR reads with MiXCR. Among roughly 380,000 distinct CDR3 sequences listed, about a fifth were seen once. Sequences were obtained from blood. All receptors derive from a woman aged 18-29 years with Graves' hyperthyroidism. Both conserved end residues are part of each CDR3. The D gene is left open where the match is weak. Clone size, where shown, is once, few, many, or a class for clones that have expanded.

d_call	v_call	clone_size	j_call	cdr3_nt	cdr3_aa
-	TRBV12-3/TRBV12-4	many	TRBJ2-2	TGTGCCAGCAGTTTGCGCCGGGAGCTGTTTTTT	CASSLRRELFF
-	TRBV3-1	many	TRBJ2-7	TGTGCCAGCAGCCATTACGGTTTCTACGAGCAGTACTTC	CASSHYGFYEQYF
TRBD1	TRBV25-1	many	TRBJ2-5	TGTGCCAGCAGTGACCCCGGACAGGGACGGGAGACCCAGTACTTC	CASSDPGQGRETQYF
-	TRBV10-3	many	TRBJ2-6	TGTGCCATCAGTGAGTCGGAAAGAGCTGGGGCCAACGTCCTGACTTTC	CAISESERAGANVLTF
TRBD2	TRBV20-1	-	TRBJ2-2	TGCAGTGCCCGCGGGGGAGCCGGGGAGCTGTTTTTT	CSARGGAGELFF
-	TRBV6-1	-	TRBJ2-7	TGTGCCAGCCGTGACGGGCGGGCCTCCTACGAGCAGTACTTC	CASRDGRASYEQYF
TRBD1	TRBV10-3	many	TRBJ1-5	TGTGCCATCAGCAAAACAGGGGGGGATCAGCCCCAGCATTTT	CAISKTGGDQPQHF
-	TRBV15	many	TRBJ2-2	TGTGCCACCAGCGATGAGGGAGCCGGGGAGCTGTTTTTT	CATSDEGAGELFF
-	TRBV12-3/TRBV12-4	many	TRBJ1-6	TGTGCCAGCAGTATTGGGACGGCTAATTCACCCCTCCACTTT	CASSIGTANSPLHF
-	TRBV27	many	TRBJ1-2	TGTGCCAGCAGCCCGGAAGGGGGCTATGGCTACACCTTC	CASSPEGGYGYTF
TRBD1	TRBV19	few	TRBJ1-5	TGTGCCAGTAGTCCTGGACAGGGAGAGGTTAGCAATCAGCCCCAGCATTTT	CASSPGQGEVSNQPQHF
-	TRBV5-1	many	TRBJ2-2	TGCGCCAGCAGCTCCCTCCAACAGGGTACCGGGGAGCTGTTTTTT	CASSSLQQGTGELFF
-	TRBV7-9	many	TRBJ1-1	TGTGCCAGCAGCCCACCGACAGACAGTGACACTGAAGCTTTCTTT	CASSPPTDSDTEAFF
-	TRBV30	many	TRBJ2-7	TGTGCCTGGAGAGGGACTGCTTCCTACGAGCAGTACTTC	CAWRGTASYEQYF
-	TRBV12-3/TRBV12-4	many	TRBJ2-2	TGTGCCAGCAGTTCCGGGGCGAGCGGGGAGCTGTTTTTT	CASSSGASGELFF
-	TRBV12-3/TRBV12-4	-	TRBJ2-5	TGTGCCAGCAGTCTACTAGTTGGCGCAGAGACCCAGTACTTC	CASSLLVGAETQYF
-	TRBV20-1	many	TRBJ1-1	TGCAGTGCTAGTCGGGGGCCCCTGAACACTGAAGCTTTCTTT	CSASRGPLNTEAFF
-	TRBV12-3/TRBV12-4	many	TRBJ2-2	TGTGCCAGCACTTGGATTAACACCGGGGAGCTGTTTTTT	CASTWINTGELFF
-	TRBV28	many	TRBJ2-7	TGTGCCAGCAGTTCCCTAAACGAGCAGTACTTC	CASSSLNEQYF
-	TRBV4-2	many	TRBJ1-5	TGTGCCAGCAGCCCCCGCGGGCAGCCCGGGGAGCCCCAGCATTTT	CASSPRGQPGEPQHF
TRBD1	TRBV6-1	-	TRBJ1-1	TGTGCCAGCAGTGAGGAGGAGGGGGCGATGTGGACTGAAGCTTTCTTT	CASSEEEGAMWTEAFF
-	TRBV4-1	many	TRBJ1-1	TGCGCCAGCAGCCAAGATATGGCTGAAGCTTTCTTT	CASSQDMAEAFF
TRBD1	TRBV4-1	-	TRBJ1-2	TGCGCCAGCAGCCAAGATCGGGACAGTCACTATGGCTACACCTTC	CASSQDRDSHYGYTF
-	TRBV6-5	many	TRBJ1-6	TGTGCCAGCAGTTACGGCCCAATTGCGGGGGCAAGCTATAATTCACCCCTCCACTTT	CASSYGPIAGASYNSPLHF
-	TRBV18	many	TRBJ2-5	TGTGCCAGCAGTCCCGGGACTCGGCAAGAGACCCAGTACTTC	CASSPGTRQETQYF
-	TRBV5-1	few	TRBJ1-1	TGCGCCAGCAGCTTAGAAGGGGTAAGGAACACTGAAGCTTTCTTT	CASSLEGVRNTEAFF
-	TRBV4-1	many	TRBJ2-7	TGCGCCAGCAGCCGGGGCGGGACCGGTCAGGTCGAGCAGTACTTC	CASSRGGTGQVEQYF
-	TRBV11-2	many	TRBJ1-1	TGTGCCAGCAGCCCCCGGAGGGGGACTGAAGCTTTCTTT	CASSPRRGTEAFF
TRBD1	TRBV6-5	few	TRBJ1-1	TGTGCCAGCAGTTACGGGACAGGGGGTGTCACTGAAGCTTTCTTT	CASSYGTGGVTEAFF
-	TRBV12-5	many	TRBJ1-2	TGTGCTAGTGGCCGGGACCTCGGGGGCTACACCTTC	CASGRDLGGYTF
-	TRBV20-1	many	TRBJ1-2	TGCAGTGCTAGTTTCGACTATGGCTACACCTTC	CSASFDYGYTF
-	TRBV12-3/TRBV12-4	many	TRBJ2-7	TGTGCCAGCACCCTCGGGGCGGGATACGAGCAGTACTTC	CASTLGAGYEQYF
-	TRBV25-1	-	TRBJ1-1	TGTGCCAGCGGCCTCGGGGGAGGGAACACTGAAGCTTTCTTT	CASGLGGGNTEAFF
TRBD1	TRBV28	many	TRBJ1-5	TGTGCCAGCAACCCACGTAGGGGGCATCAGCCCCAGCATTTT	CASNPRRGHQPQHF
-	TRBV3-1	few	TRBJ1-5	TGTGCCAGCAGCCTAGGGGCGGTACGCAATCAGCCCCAGCATTTT	CASSLGAVRNQPQHF
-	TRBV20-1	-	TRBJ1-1	TGCAGTGCTAGAGAGGCCTGGGGAGGAACCCGTGGCGTGAACACTGAAGCTTTCTTT	CSAREAWGGTRGVNTEAFF
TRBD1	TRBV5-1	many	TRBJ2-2	TGCGCCAGCAGCCCGAGAGGACAGGGGGGACGCACCGGGGAGCTGTTTTTT	CASSPRGQGGRTGELFF
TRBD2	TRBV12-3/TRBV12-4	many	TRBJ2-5	TGTGCCAGCAGTTTATCGGCTGGGGGGGGGGAGACCCAGTACTTC	CASSLSAGGGETQYF
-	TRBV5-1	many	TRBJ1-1	TGCGCCAGCGCGGACAGATTCGAAGCTTTCTTT	CASADRFEAFF
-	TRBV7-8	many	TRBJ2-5	TGTGCCAGCAGCTTAGGGTGGAGCGGGCCGCAAGAGACCCAGTACTTC	CASSLGWSGPQETQYF
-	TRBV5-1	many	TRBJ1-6	TGCGCCAGCAGCTTGCGACCGGGTAGGGATTCACCCCTCCACTTT	CASSLRPGRDSPLHF
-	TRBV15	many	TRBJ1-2	TGTGCCACCAGCAGAGATACGGACCCCCGGGGGAGCTACACCTTC	CATSRDTDPRGSYTF
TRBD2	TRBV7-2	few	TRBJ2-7	TGTGCCAGCAGCCAACTAGCGGCCTACGAGCAGTACTTC	CASSQLAAYEQYF
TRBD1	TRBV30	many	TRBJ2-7	TGTGCCGCTACCCGGGACAGCTACGAGCAGTACTTC	CAATRDSYEQYF
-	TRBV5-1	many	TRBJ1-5	TGCGCCAGCAGCCCAGGCGGATCCTATAGCAATCAGCCCCAGCATTTT	CASSPGGSYSNQPQHF
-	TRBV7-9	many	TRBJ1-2	TGTGCCAGCGGCGAAAAGGCCCGGGACGGACCAGGCTACACCTTC	CASGEKARDGPGYTF
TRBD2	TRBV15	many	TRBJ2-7	TGTGCCACCGGGGCGGGGGACCTAAACTACGAGCAGTACTTC	CATGAGDLNYEQYF